This TCR beta chain was found in a study of T cells after yellow fever vaccination. Germline CDR1 is SGHDT and CDR2 is YYEEEE. V was clipped by 2 bases and J by 0 bases, with 20 bases between them. This CDR3 is built from 19 residues. TCRdb redid the calling of the 5' RACE reads with MiXCR, one entry per CDR3 protein. The repertoire includes about 46,000 distinct CDR3 sequences, roughly 6.4% of them detected once, and about 9.4% sits in the top ten. Specimen: PBMCs, either bulk or a sorted T-cell subset (CD4+, CD8+, memory, or dextramer-sorted; not recorded which), collected 45 days after the yellow fever booster vaccination. This clonotype was obtained from a man aged 30 to 45 who received the YFV17D yellow fever vaccine. The chain couples TRBV5-6 to TRBJ2-2; tentatively, D is TRBD2 (5 bases). The CDR3 DNA is TGTGCCAGCAGCTTTGTGTCTCCGCGGGTCGGGCCGAACACCGGGGAGCTGTTTTTT. Its translation is CASSFVSPRVGPNTGELFF.